Sequencing of this T cell receptor (beta chain) was carried out in a study of response to subunit inactivated influenza vaccine (dated by TCRdb to between 2017 and 2018). About the study as a whole: To follow how T cells responded to a trivalent subunit inactivated influenza vaccine, the researchers relied on deep quantitative profiling of the T cell receptor repertoire.

This clonotype was seen more than once but under ten times. What antigen it recognizes has not been identified. Per-base quality was not reported, and no clone a single base away is much larger than it. Library creation used RT-PCR. Sequencer: Illumina HiSeq 2500. The raw public reads went through TCRdb reprocessing: fastp at Q25, MiXCR clone calling, in-frame beta chains kept. CDR3 protein duplicates are merged, each entry listing the most common genes and DNA. The sample data list around 580,000 distinct CDR3 sequences, and 10% to 15% of these were observed just once. The ten biggest clones cover roughly 10% of the sample. V drops 5 bases and J drops 0 bases, leaving 15 bases in between. Measured from the cysteine to the phenylalanine, the CDR3 is 16 residues long. Only CDR3 DNA remains: 48 bases, in frame from the first base. The germline V gene supplies CDR1 SGHTA and CDR2 FQGNSA. General study outcomes and caveats: The authors suggested that each seasonal influenza vaccination may recruit only a limited number of new T cells.

This receptor was taken from a man aged 50 to 59 who received an inactivated influenza vaccine. Donor details come from another sample of the same person, matched by shared clones. This specimen consisted of PBMCs from blood, obtained on the day of vaccination. The V and J genes are TRBV7-2 and TRBJ2-3, with TRBD2 as a weak D call on 6 bases. The DNA sequence is given as TGTGCCAGCAGCCCCACGGGGGTTTCTAGCACAGATACGCAGTATTTT. Translated, this is CASSPTGVSSTDTQYF.